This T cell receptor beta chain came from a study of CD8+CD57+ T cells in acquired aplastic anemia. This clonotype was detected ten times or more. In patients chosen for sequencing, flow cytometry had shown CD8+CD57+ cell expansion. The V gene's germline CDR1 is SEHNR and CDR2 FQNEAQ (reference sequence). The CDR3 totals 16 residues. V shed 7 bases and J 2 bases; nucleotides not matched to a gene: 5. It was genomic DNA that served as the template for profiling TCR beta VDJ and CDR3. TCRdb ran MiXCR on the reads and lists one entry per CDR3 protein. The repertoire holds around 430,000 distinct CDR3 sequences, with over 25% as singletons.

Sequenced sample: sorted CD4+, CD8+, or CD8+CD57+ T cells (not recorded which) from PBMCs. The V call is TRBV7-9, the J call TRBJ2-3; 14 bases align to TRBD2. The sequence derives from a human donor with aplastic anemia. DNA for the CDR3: TGTGCCAGCACCCAGGGACTAGCGGGGGACACAGATACGCAGTATTTT. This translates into CASTQGLAGDTDTQYF. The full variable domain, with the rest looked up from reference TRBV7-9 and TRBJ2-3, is DTGVSQNPRHKITKRGQNVTFRCDPISEHNRLYWYRQTLGQGPEFLTYFQNEAQLEKSRLLSDRFSAERPKGSFSTLEIQRTEQGDSAMYLCASTQGLAGDTDTQYFGPGTRLTVL.